Presented here are 24 T cell receptor beta chains from one specimen sequenced in a study of cytomegalovirus exposure and HLA in healthy donors. PCR was performed using 60 Vbeta and 13 Jbeta primers. Sequenced by immunoSEQ multiplex PCR; TCRdb stores in-frame clones only, minus some. Altogether about 120,000 clones are present, over 65% being singletons, with the ten largest covering roughly 2.7%. Input material: PBMCs. These receptors came from a female donor in good health and CMV-seronegative.

V usage is TRBV6-5 and J usage is TRBJ2-2, with no clear D. The CDR3 extends over 16 amino acids. Trimming took off 0 bases at V and 2 bases at J, with 10 bases between the two ends. Germline CDR1 MNHEY, CDR2 SVGAGI. The CDR3 sequence: CASSYSRFSNTGELFF. CDR3 DNA sequence: TGTGCCAGCAGTTACTCGAGATTTTCTAACACCGGGGAGCTGTTTTTT.

This clone was seen only a few times. The chain links TRBV4-1 to TRBJ1-1, with 9 bases aligning to TRBD1. The germline gives CDR1 MGHRA, CDR2 YSYEKL. This CDR3 is built from 12 residues. J lost 12 bases, V lost 5 bases, and 7 bases had no gene match. The DNA of the CDR3 is TGCGCCAGCAGCACCGGGACAGGGTTGACTTTCTTT. It translates to CASSTGTGLTFF.

In regard to this clone: One junction end disagrees with the germline gene, perhaps due to a read error. This sample includes further DNA sequences coding for the same CDR3. CDR3 loop: CASNPQGSTGELFF. The CDR3, as DNA: TGTGCCAGCAACCCACAGGGGTCGACCGGGGAGTTGTTTTTT. The chain uses TRBV27 and TRBJ2-2, with 7 bases aligning to TRBD1. The CDR3 has 14 amino acids. The germline gives CDR1 MNHEY, CDR2 SMNVEV (reference sequence).

A remark on this clone: A much larger clone is a single base away; this may be a read error. The V and J genes are TRBV7-2 and TRBJ1-1; tentative D call: TRBD1 (6 bases). Germline lookup yields CDR1 SGHTA and CDR2 FQGNSA. The CDR3 is 14 amino acids. V was pared by 1 base and J by 1 base, with 7 bases between. CDR3 in DNA: TGTGCCAGCAGCTTAGACAGGGCGAACACTGAAGCTTTCTTT. As protein: CASSLDRANTEAFF.

The chain couples TRBV7-9 to TRBJ2-5, with D maybe TRBD2 (5 bases). CDR3 length: 14 residues. Trimming took off 3 bases at V and 5 bases at J, with 13 bases between the two ends. Germline V CDR1 and CDR2: SEHNR, FQNEAQ (reference sequence). The CDR3 DNA is TGTGCCAGCAGCTTCGAGGGCAGAGGGGAGACCCAGTACTTC. It translates to CASSFEGRGETQYF.

The genes are TRBV15 and TRBJ2-1, with 7 bases aligning to TRBD2. The germline V gene has CDR1 LNHNV and CDR2 YYDKDF (reference sequence). This CDR3 has 15 residues. The junction had 9 bases not matched to a gene; V was cut back by 4 bases and J by 6 bases. This chain's CDR3 is CATSTGGSGGNEQFF. The CDR3 DNA sequence: TGTGCCACCAGCACCGGGGGGTCCGGGGGCAATGAGCAGTTCTTC.

This chain uses TRBV10-3 with TRBJ2-2; TRBD2 is a possible D gene (6 bases). The CDR3 contains 16 residues. In germline, CDR1 is ENHRY, CDR2 SYGVKD. V was clipped by 3 bases and J by 5 bases, with 16 bases between them. In nucleotides, the CDR3 is TGTGCCATCAGTGACCAACACATTCGGGGGACCGGGGAGCTGTTTTTT. Amino acid sequence: CAISDQHIRGTGELFF.

This clone has more than one count but fewer than ten. The rearrangement uses TRBV5-6 and TRBJ1-2; no clear D gene. The CDR3 length is 17 residues. Germline CDR1 and CDR2: SGHDT and YYEEEE. Trimming left V 2 bases short and J 4 bases short, with 21 bases between. DNA of the CDR3: TGTGCCAGCAGCTTCGCCGGACTACGAGCCCCATCCTATGGCTACACCTTC. It is translated as CASSFAGLRAPSYGYTF.

The rearrangement links TRBV13 to TRBJ2-1; a possible D gene is TRBD1 (6 bases). The germline gives CDR1 PRHDT, CDR2 FYEKMQ (reference sequence). Deletions cut 5 bases from V and 5 bases from J, with 19 bases between. This CDR3 comprises 16 residues. CDR3 in DNA: TGTGCCAGCAGCGCAAGACAGGCGTATAGAGACAATGAGCAGTTCTTC. The encoded protein is CASSARQAYRDNEQFF.

This chain joins TRBV5-4 and TRBJ2-3; D is perhaps TRBD1 (5 bases). CDR1 and CDR2 from the germline V gene are SGHNT and YYREEE (reference sequence). There are 14 residues in the CDR3. Trimming took off 7 bases at V and 0 bases at J, with 12 bases between the two ends. CDR3 sequence (DNA): TGTGCCAGCCGCAGGGAACGCAGCACAGATACGCAGTATTTT. This translates into CASRRERSTDTQYF.

The rearrangement uses TRBV7-2 and TRBJ2-7, with D perhaps matching TRBD2 (5 bases). The germline V gene encodes CDR1 SGHTA and CDR2 FQGNSA. This CDR3 is 13 amino acids long. Deletions cut 1 base from V and 7 bases from J, with 11 bases between. The CDR3 here is CASSLVWTPEQYF. Written as DNA, the CDR3 is TGTGCCAGCAGCTTAGTATGGACTCCAGAGCAGTACTTC.

This clone appeared a single time. This rearrangement joins TRBV11-2 to TRBJ1-1, with unresolved D. The CDR3 has 15 amino acids. Germline V gene data show CDR1 as SGHAT and CDR2 as FQNNGV. The V end lost 6 bases, the J end lost 0 bases, and 14 bases lay between the germline ends. CDR3 protein: CASSTSGFMNTEAFF. CDR3 sequence (DNA): TGTGCCAGCAGTACCTCCGGTTTCATGAACACTGAAGCTTTCTTT.

The chain is built from TRBV29-1 and TRBJ1-1; weak D call: TRBD1 (6 bases). Germline CDR1 is SQVTM and CDR2 is ANQGSEA. V lost 6 bases, J lost 0 bases, and 11 bases lay in between. This CDR3 has 13 amino acids. CDR3 coding DNA: TGCAGCGTAGTTGGACAGCTGAACACTGAAGCTTTCTTT. It is translated as CSVVGQLNTEAFF.

The CDR3 loop reads CASSLFGGRETQYF. The CDR3 region has the DNA TGTGCCAGCAGCTTGTTCGGGGGACGGGAGACCCAGTACTTC. This chain uses TRBV5-6 with TRBJ2-5; perhaps TRBD2 as D (6 bases). Germline lookup yields CDR1 SGHDT and CDR2 YYEEEE. Trimming removed 1 base at V and 5 bases at J, with 12 bases between. CDR3 length equals 14 residues. The full variable domain, in which reference TRBV5-6 and TRBJ2-5 provide the parts outside the CDR3, is DAGVTQSPTHLIKTRGQQVTLRCSPKSGHDTVSWYQQALGQGPQFIFQYYEEEERQRGNFPDRFSGHQFPNYSSELNVNALLLGDSALYLCASSLFGGRETQYFGPGTRLLVL.

The chain employs TRBV6-5 and TRBJ1-1; D is uncertain. The germline V and J ends were trimmed by 5 bases and 4 bases, with 17 bases remaining between them. Germline assignment: CDR1 MNHEY and CDR2 SVGAGI. The CDR3 totals 15 residues. The CDR3 DNA sequence: TGTGCCAGCAGTCCTCTACGCTCCCCCGGCACTGAAGCTTTCTTT. This codes for CASSPLRSPGTEAFF.

This clone was picked up a small number of times. This sequence joins TRBV30 and TRBJ1-1, with D unclear. The CDR3 totals 12 residues. Germline CDR1 reads GTSNPN; CDR2 reads SVGIG (reference sequence). Trimming shortened V by 2 bases and J by 1 base, and 5 bases separated the two germline ends. CDR3 bases: TGTGCCTGGAGTAACGGGAACACTGAAGCTTTCTTT. Its protein product is CAWSNGNTEAFF.

This clone has only one observation. The chain employs TRBV7-9 and TRBJ1-2, with unresolved D. The CDR3 length is 13 residues. V was cut by 1 base and J by 5 bases, with 8 bases left in between. Germline V gene lookup returns CDR1 SEHNR and CDR2 FQNEAQ (reference sequence). This CDR3 reads CASSLVAGYGYTF. The CDR3 DNA follows: TGTGCCAGCAGCTTAGTGGCGGGGTATGGCTACACCTTC.

V and J are TRBV6-1 and TRBJ2-4; 10 nucleotides match TRBD1. With V trimmed by 6 bases and J by 8 bases, 7 bases remained unmatched. The CDR3 contains 14 residues. In germline, CDR1 is MNHNS, CDR2 SASEGT. The CDR3 DNA follows: TGTGCCAGCAGCGAGCATGACAGGGGGCACATTCAGTACTTC. The encoded protein is CASSEHDRGHIQYF.

About this clone itself: The sample contains more than one DNA sequence encoding this CDR3. The chain couples TRBV7-9 to TRBJ2-5; no firm D call. CDR3 length: 11 residues. Germline loops: CDR1 SEHNR, CDR2 FQNEAQ (reference sequence). Deletions cut 4 bases from V and 3 bases from J, with 3 bases between. The CDR3 nucleotides read TGTGCCAGCAGCTCCAAAGAGACCCAGTACTTC. Translation: CASSSKETQYF.

The chain is built from TRBV5-1 and TRBJ1-2, with 9 bases matching TRBD1. The germline V gene has CDR1 SGHRS and CDR2 YFSETQ. V was pared by 0 bases and J by 4 bases, with 4 bases of the junction left unmatched. The CDR3 runs 15 residues. The CDR3 protein is CASSLESDRGYGYTF. DNA of the CDR3: TGCGCCAGCAGCTTGGAATCGGACAGGGGCTATGGCTACACCTTC.

This clone was counted once. The chain employs TRBV6-1 and TRBJ2-6, with 9 bases identical to TRBD1. Trimming cost V 2 bases and J 11 bases; bases outside gene matches: 19. In germline, CDR1 is MNHNS, CDR2 SASEGT. The CDR3 contains 19 residues. The CDR3 loop reads CASSETVGTGLYPADVLTF. For the CDR3, the DNA is TGTGCCAGCAGTGAAACCGTTGGGACAGGGCTTTATCCCGCCGACGTCCTGACTTTC.

The rearrangement links TRBV7-8 to TRBJ2-2; TRBD1 agrees at 8 bases. V was pared by 5 bases and J by 3 bases, with 8 bases of the junction left unmatched. CDR3 size: 16 residues. Per germline, CDR1 SGHVS and CDR2 FQNEAQ. The CDR3 protein is CASSPRTGPDTGELFF. CDR3 bases: TGTGCCAGCAGCCCTCGGACAGGGCCGGACACCGGGGAGCTGTTTTTT.

V gene TRBV13 combines with J gene TRBJ2-2; D is possibly TRBD1 (5 bases). The CDR3 extends over 16 amino acids. V lost 3 bases to trimming and J lost 0 bases, with 11 bases between them. Germline CDR1 and CDR2: PRHDT and FYEKMQ (reference sequence). The CDR3 reads CASSFGASTNTGELFF. CDR3 nucleotides: TGTGCCAGCAGCTTTGGGGCCAGTACGAACACCGGGGAGCTGTTTTTT.

This chain uses TRBV2 with TRBJ2-2, with 8 bases matching TRBD2. V lost 0 bases and J lost 4; bases outside the gene matches: 1. The CDR3 consists of 15 residues. Germline V gene lookup returns CDR1 SNHLY and CDR2 FYNNEI. In DNA, the CDR3 is TGTGCCAGCAGTGAAGCCGCGGGGGGCACCGGGGAGCTGTTTTTT. It codes for CASSEAAGGTGELFF.